The following is a T cell receptor (beta chain) sequence with its context. The target antigen is unknown. Trimming left V 0 bases short and J 5 bases short, with 10 bases between. Germline-derived CDR1 and CDR2 are MNHNS and SASEGT. The CDR3 loop spans 14 amino acids. A second PCR of 7 to 11 cycles used a sample-barcoded 5' primer and a J-beta primer mix. TCRdb analysed the 5' RACE reads with MiXCR anew, one entry per CDR3 protein. This sample yields around 700,000 distinct CDR3 sequences, of which more than 20% are seen a single time; 9.4% belongs to the top ten. These data originate in a study of blood T cells in healthy people across ages. Study results and limitations: Diversity was higher, and naive CD4+ cells more numerous, in long-lived donors than in aged donors. Diversity estimates from one million T cells were considered underestimates.

This sample also appeared in a second study, on T cells of mothers and their children. That paper adds: Overlap measured in related mother-child pairs was slightly, non-significantly higher than in unrelated pairs. No clones detected were persistent microchimeric T cell clones.

The sequence came from a boy younger than 18 in good health. The rearrangement joins TRBV6-1 to TRBJ1-2; D uncertain. The sequenced sample was blood. CDR3 nucleotide sequence: TGTGCCAGCAGTGAAGCTAACTCCCCGTATGGCTACACCTTC. Protein: CASSEANSPYGYTF.